Listed below are T cell receptor beta chains from one sample, sequenced in a study of blood T cell repertoires in COVID-19. Produced via immunoSEQ multiplex PCR; TCRdb's table is partial and in-frame only. The data contain fewer than 250,000 clones, roughly 86% of them seen just once; the ten biggest clones take up around 2.1%. Material for sequencing was PBMCs or T cells enriched from blood (not recorded which). Receptors originate from a woman between 45 and 65 years old who had recovered from COVID-19. Each CDR3 is given with its conserved first and last residue. A D gene is named only where the DNA matches it firmly. Part of the rows lack a size; the others show once, few, many or a class for expanded clones.

D	V	size	J	DNA	CDR3
TRBD1	TRBV5-1	NA	TRBJ1-2	TGCGCCAGCAGCCGCCAGGGGGCAGGGTCAGAAGGCGGCTACACCTTC	CASSRQGAGSEGGYTF
NA	TRBV12-3/TRBV12-4	NA	TRBJ1-3	TGTGCCAGCAGTCGGGACTCTGGAAACACCATATATTTT	CASSRDSGNTIYF
NA	TRBV7-8	NA	TRBJ1-1	TGTGCCAGCAGCTTAGCGTTGGGTAGGGCGGGCACTGAAGCTTTCTTT	CASSLALGRAGTEAFF
TRBD1	TRBV7-3	NA	TRBJ2-3	TGTGCCAGCAGCGGCCGGGACAGCCGCACAGATACGCAGTATTTT	CASSGRDSRTDTQYF
TRBD1	TRBV11-3	once	TRBJ2-2	TGTGCCAGCAGCCTGGGACAGGGGAACACCGGGGAGCTGTTTTTT	CASSLGQGNTGELFF
TRBD2	TRBV7-2	NA	TRBJ2-1	TGTGCCAGCAGCGAGCCAGCGGGGGTGGATCAGTTCTTC	CASSEPAGVDQFF
TRBD1	TRBV4-1	few	TRBJ1-6	TGCGCCAGCAGCCACTTTGACGGGACAGGGGGTTCACCCCTCCACTTT	CASSHFDGTGGSPLHF
TRBD1	TRBV9	NA	TRBJ1-2	TGTGCCAGCAGCGTTGGTCCCCGGGGACAGGGGGCCTGGAGGGACACCTTC	CASSVGPRGQGAWRDTF
NA	TRBV28	NA	TRBJ1-2	TGTGCCAGCAGTTTCTTATATATTAGACAGCCCTGGTATGGCTACACCTTC	CASSFLYIRQPWYGYTF
TRBD1	TRBV5-1	NA	TRBJ2-2	TGCGCCAGCAGCTTGGCCGGGACAGGGAACACCGGGGAGCTGTTTTTT	CASSLAGTGNTGELFF
TRBD1	TRBV7-3	once	TRBJ1-1	TGTGCCAGCAGCTTAGAGTCTCGGGACAGAGAAGGTTTTTTGAACACTGAAGCTTTCTTT	CASSLESRDREGFLNTEAFF
NA	TRBV19	NA	TRBJ1-2	TGTGCCAGTAGTGACCCTGCGGGGAAGGATTATGGCTACACCTTC	CASSDPAGKDYGYTF
NA	TRBV7-3	NA	TRBJ2-2	TGTGCCAGCAGTCCTCTCGAGACCGGGGAGCTGTTTTTT	CASSPLETGELFF
NA	TRBV7-2	NA	TRBJ1-5	TGTGCCAGCAGCGGCCAGGGACTCAGTGGGTCGGGCAATCAGCCCCAGCATTTT	CASSGQGLSGSGNQPQHF
TRBD1	TRBV18	NA	TRBJ2-7	TGTGCCAGCTCCTTAACAGGGGACGAGCAGTACTTC	CASSLTGDEQYF
NA	TRBV30	NA	TRBJ2-3	TGTGCCTGGAGAAAAACTACCCAGGGTGCGTTGGCAGATACGCAGTATTTT	CAWRKTTQGALADTQYF
NA	TRBV11-3	NA	TRBJ2-1	TGTGCCAGCAGCTTAGCAGTCCTCAATGAGCAGTTCTTC	CASSLAVLNEQFF
TRBD1	TRBV28	NA	TRBJ1-1	TGTGCCAGCACTTGGTCCGGGACAGAGAACACTGAAGCTTTCTTT	CASTWSGTENTEAFF
TRBD2	TRBV6-5	NA	TRBJ2-2	TGTGCCACCTCCCCGGGACTACCGATCACCGGGGAGCTGTTTTTT	CATSPGLPITGELFF
NA	TRBV5-1	NA	TRBJ2-2	TGCGCCAGCAGCTTGGTTTACCAACTCGGTGTCACCGGGGAGCTGTTTTTT	CASSLVYQLGVTGELFF
NA	TRBV6-2/TRBV6-3	NA	TRBJ1-5	TGTGCCAGCAGTCCAATGCGTACAGGGCAGTGGCGCAATCAGCCCCAGCATTTT	CASSPMRTGQWRNQPQHF
NA	TRBV7-2	NA	TRBJ1-6	TGTGCCAGCAGCTTAGACAGGTTGAATTCACCCCTCCACTTT	CASSLDRLNSPLHF
NA	TRBV3-1/TRBV3-2	NA	TRBJ1-2	TGTGCCTCCTACCAGCCGGGGTCTAACTATGGCTACACCTTC	CASYQPGSNYGYTF
TRBD1	TRBV7-9	NA	TRBJ2-1	TGTGCCAGCAGCCTAGGGCCGGGACAGGGTACCCCTGAGCAGTTCTTC	CASSLGPGQGTPEQFF
NA	TRBV30	NA	TRBJ1-5	TGTGCCTGGAGTGTACCGGGGATGCAGCCCCAGCATTTT	CAWSVPGMQPQHF
NA	TRBV4-3	NA	TRBJ1-2	TGCGCCAGCAGCCCCGTTATTAGAAACTATGGCTACACCTTC	CASSPVIRNYGYTF